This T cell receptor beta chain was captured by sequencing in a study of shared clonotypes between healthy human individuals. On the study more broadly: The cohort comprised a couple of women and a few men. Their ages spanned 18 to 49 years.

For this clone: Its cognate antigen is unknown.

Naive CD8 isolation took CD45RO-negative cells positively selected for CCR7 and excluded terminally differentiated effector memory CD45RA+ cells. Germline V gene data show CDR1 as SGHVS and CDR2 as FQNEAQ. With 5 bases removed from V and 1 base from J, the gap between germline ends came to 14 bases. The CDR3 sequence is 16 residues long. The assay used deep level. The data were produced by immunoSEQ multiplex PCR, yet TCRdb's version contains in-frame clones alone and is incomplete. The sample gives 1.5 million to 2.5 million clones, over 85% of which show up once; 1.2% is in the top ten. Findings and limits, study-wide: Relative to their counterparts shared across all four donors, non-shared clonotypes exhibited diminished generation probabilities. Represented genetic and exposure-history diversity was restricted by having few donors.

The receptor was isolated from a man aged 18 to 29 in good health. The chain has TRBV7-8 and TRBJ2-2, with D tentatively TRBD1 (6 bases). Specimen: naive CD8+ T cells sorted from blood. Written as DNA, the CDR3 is TGTGCCAGCAGCAGTCTGGGGACACTGAACACCGGGGAGCTGTTTTTT. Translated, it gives CASSSLGTLNTGELFF.